These 10 T cell receptor beta chains were all obtained from the same sample, sequenced in a study of blood T cell repertoires in COVID-19. Clones were read by immunoSEQ multiplex PCR, and TCRdb kept only the in-frame ones, dropping some. The sample contains roughly 200,000 clones, about 85% of which appear only once. Sequenced material: peripheral blood. These receptors all stem from a man in his 60s with active or convalescent COVID-19.

The CDR3 sequence is CASSRDRGRDTEAFF. The CDR3 bases are TGTGCCAGTAGTAGGGACAGGGGGCGGGACACTGAAGCTTTCTTT. The V gene is TRBV19, the J gene TRBJ1-1; TRBD1 matches 12 bases. CDR1 is LNHDA, CDR2 SQIVND, per germline (reference sequence). Trimming took 4 bases from V and 3 from J; bases not matched to a gene: 3. This CDR3 is 15 amino acids long.

CDR3 sequence: CASSPSGGYLYEQYF. DNA of the CDR3: TGTGCCAGCAGCCCTAGCGGGGGGTATTTATACGAGCAGTACTTC. The chain links TRBV9 to TRBJ2-7, with TRBD2 matching 11 bases. J lost 4 bases, V lost 4 bases, and 7 bases had no gene match. This CDR3 has 15 residues. The V gene's germline CDR1 is SGDLS and CDR2 YYNGEE. The whole variable domain, filled in from reference TRBV9 and TRBJ2-7, reads DSGVTQTPKHLITATGQRVTLRCSPRSGDLSVYWYQQSLDQGLQFLIQYYNGEERAKGNILERFSAQQFPDLHSELNLSSLELGDSALYFCASSPSGGYLYEQYFGPGTRLTVT.

This sequence joins TRBV7-6 and TRBJ2-2; 7 bases agree with TRBD2. This CDR3 has 14 amino acids. CDR1 is SGHVS and CDR2 is FNYEAQ in the germline V gene. The V and J ends lost 8 bases and 5 bases, in that order; junction bases with no gene match: 8. The CDR3 sequence is CASGGRESTGELFF. The DNA of the CDR3 is TGTGCCAGCGGGGGGAGGGAGAGTACCGGGGAGCTGTTTTTT.

The chain links TRBV6-5 to TRBJ1-5; D is possibly TRBD1 (6 bases). CDR3 size: 14 residues. The V gene lost 8 bases and the J gene lost 3 bases, with 14 bases spanning the gap. Germline assignment: CDR1 MNHEY and CDR2 SVGAGI. CDR3 nucleotide sequence: TGTGCCAGCCACAGGGCTTTCGACAATCAGCCCCAGCATTTT. Amino acid sequence: CASHRAFDNQPQHF.

The genes are TRBV4-1 and TRBJ2-5; D possibly corresponds to TRBD1 (8 bases). Per the germline V gene, CDR1 is MGHRA and CDR2 is YSYEKL. The CDR3 length is 17 residues. V lost 3 bases, J lost 3 bases, and 20 bases lay in between. CDR3 nucleotide sequence: TGCGCCAGCAGCCAGCACCCAGGGGGCGCGGGGGAAGAGACCCAGTACTTC. This encodes CASSQHPGGAGEETQYF.

J is TRBJ1-2 and V is TRBV6-6; 10 nucleotides match TRBD1. CDR1 and CDR2 (germline): MNHNY, SVGAGI (reference sequence). CDR3 size: 13 residues. Germline trimming cut 6 bases from V and 8 bases from J; bases unmatched to any gene: 6. The CDR3 spells CASRSGTGEGYTF. In DNA, the CDR3 is TGTGCCAGCAGATCCGGGACAGGGGAAGGCTACACCTTC.

The chain has TRBV11-3 and TRBJ1-1; D call uncertain. This CDR3 contains 13 residues. V was clipped by 1 base and J by 6 bases, with 9 bases between them. Germline V gene sequence: CDR1 SGHNT, CDR2 YENEEA. CDR3 loop: CASSLGWGAEAFF. DNA for the CDR3: TGTGCCAGCAGCTTAGGTTGGGGAGCTGAAGCTTTCTTT.

The rearrangement joins TRBV11-2 to TRBJ2-3; D not certain. Looked up from germline, CDR1 is SGHAT and CDR2 is FQNNGV. The V gene lost 1 base and the J gene lost 1 base, with 6 bases spanning the gap. The CDR3 contains 14 residues. CDR3 sequence (DNA): TGTGCCAGCAGCTTAGCCCCCGGCACAGATACGCAGTATTTT. Its translation is CASSLAPGTDTQYF. The full variable domain, in which reference TRBV11-2 and TRBJ2-3 provide the parts outside the CDR3, is EAGVAQSPRYKIIEKRQSVAFWCNPISGHATLYWYQQILGQGPKLLIQFQNNGVVDDSQLPKDRFSAERLKGVDSTLKIQPAKLEDSAVYLCASSLAPGTDTQYFGPGTRLTVL.

This clone turned up a few times. This chain connects TRBV7-8 to TRBJ1-6; D uncertain. The germline V gene has CDR1 SGHVS and CDR2 FQNEAQ. The CDR3 has 13 amino acids. V lost 5 bases and J lost 9, with 11 bases in between. The CDR3 region is CASSPRERSPLHF. The CDR3 DNA follows: TGTGCCAGCAGCCCCCGCGAACGTTCACCCCTCCACTTT.

This rearrangement joins TRBV2 to TRBJ1-1, with TRBD1 as a possible D gene (5 bases). This CDR3 comprises 13 residues. Between the trimmed V and J ends, which lost 3 bases and 6 bases, there was a span of 11 bases. Looked up from germline, CDR1 is SNHLY and CDR2 is FYNNEI. DNA of the CDR3: TGTGCCAGCAGTGAGCTGACAGCCCCTGAAGCTTTCTTT. Amino acid sequence: CASSELTAPEAFF.